This passage covers 16 T cell receptor beta chains from one sample sequenced in a study of control samples from healthy donors and cancer patients. Sequencing used immunoSEQ multiplex PCR; TCRdb keeps in-frame clones, though not all of them. The table lists tens of thousands of clones, approximately 90% of them singletons. The sample was PBMCs. These receptors came from a man aged 40-55 years with colorectal cancer.

The chain joins TRBV7-2 to TRBJ1-1; D is undetermined. The CDR3 spans 12 residues. V dropped 1 base and J dropped 7 bases, with 7 bases sitting between them. Germline CDR1 is SGHTA and CDR2 is FQGNSA. The chain's CDR3 is CASSLVLVEAFF. DNA for the CDR3: TGTGCCAGCAGCTTAGTCCTTGTTGAAGCTTTCTTT.

Points on this clone: The junction departs from germline at one end; a sequencing error may be responsible. The chain couples TRBV7-7 to TRBJ2-5, with D unclear. The CDR3 has 13 amino acids. CDR1 is SSHAT and CDR2 is FNYEAQ in the germline V gene (reference sequence). CDR3 DNA sequence: TGTGCTAGCAGCTTAGTAGACCTGGGGACCCAGTACTTC. Encoded protein: CASSLVDLGTQYF.

This clone has only one observation. This chain uses TRBV6-6 with TRBJ2-7; a possible D gene is TRBD2 (5 bases). The CDR3 spans 16 residues. The germline gives CDR1 MNHNY, CDR2 SVGAGI (reference sequence). The germline V and J ends were trimmed by 0 bases and 7 bases, with 19 bases remaining between them. The DNA for the CDR3 is TGTGCCAGCAGTTACTCCCAAACACGGGGTGCAAGAGAGCAGTACTTC. This gives the protein CASSYSQTRGAREQYF.

The J gene is TRBJ1-4, the V gene TRBV7-8; D gene ambiguous. With 1 base removed from V and 0 bases from J, the gap between germline ends came to 6 bases. Per the germline V gene, CDR1 is SGHVS and CDR2 is FQNEAQ. The length of the CDR3 is 15 residues. The CDR3 reads CASSLEGATNEKLFF. The DNA for the CDR3 is TGTGCCAGCAGCTTAGAGGGTGCAACTAATGAAAAACTGTTTTTT. Full variable domain (outside the CDR3, taken from reference TRBV7-8 and TRBJ1-4): GAGVSQSPRYKVAKRGQDVALRCDPISGHVSLFWYQQALGQGPEFLTYFQNEAQLDKSGLPSDRFFAERPEGSVSTLKIQRTQQEDSAVYLCASSLEGATNEKLFFGSGTQLSVL.

The CDR3 DNA reads TGTGCCAGCAGTTTCACCTATAGCGGGATAAATGAGCAGTTCTTC. Protein sequence: CASSFTYSGINEQFF. The chain joins TRBV27 to TRBJ2-1; TRBD2 matches at 8 bases. The V segment lost 3 bases and the J segment 7 bases; nucleotides outside the gene matches: 8. Germline V lookup: CDR1 MNHEY, CDR2 SMNVEV (reference sequence). The CDR3 consists of 15 residues.

The V call is TRBV6-2 or TRBV6-3, the J call TRBJ2-7; TRBD2 matches 9 bases. From germline, CDR1 is MNHEY and CDR2 SVGEGT. The CDR3 sequence is 16 residues long. The V and J ends lost 0 bases and 1 base, in that order; junction bases with no gene match: 4. CDR3 residues: CASSYSFSGRSYEQYF. The CDR3 DNA reads as TGTGCCAGCAGTTACTCGTTTAGCGGGAGATCCTACGAGCAGTACTTC.

CDR3 protein: CATSDYGEQYF. The CDR3 bases are TGTGCCACCAGTGACTATGGCGAGCAGTACTTC. The genes are TRBV24-1 and TRBJ2-7; D is unresolved. The ends were cut back, 4 bases at V and 6 bases at J, with 6 bases in the middle. Germline lookup yields CDR1 KGHDR and CDR2 SFDVKD. The length of the CDR3 is 11 residues.

The chain uses TRBV6-6 and TRBJ2-7, with a tentative D call TRBD1 (5 bases). Germline-derived CDR1 and CDR2 are MNHNY and SVGAGI (reference sequence). The ends were cut back, 0 bases at V and 2 bases at J, with 5 bases in the middle. The CDR3 spans 13 residues. CDR3 nucleotides: TGTGCCAGCAGTTACTCGACAGCCTACGAGCAGTACTTC. It encodes CASSYSTAYEQYF.

This chain joins TRBV13 and TRBJ1-1; D is unresolved. V was cut by 3 bases and J by 1 base, with 6 bases left in between. The CDR3 totals 13 residues. CDR1 PRHDT and CDR2 FYEKMQ come from the germline V gene (reference sequence). As DNA, the CDR3 is TGTGCCAGCAGCTTTCCGGCGAACACTGAAGCTTTCTTT. It specifies CASSFPANTEAFF.

The rearrangement joins TRBV28 to TRBJ1-1; D is unresolved. The V and J ends lost 6 bases and 6 bases respectively, with 14 bases between them. The CDR3 consists of 13 residues. The germline gives CDR1 MDHEN, CDR2 SYDVKM. For the CDR3, the DNA is TGTGCCAGCAGACCCCCCCGCGTGGCTGAAGCTTTCTTT. It is translated as CASRPPRVAEAFF.

The chain couples TRBV12-3 or TRBV12-4 to TRBJ2-1; D call uncertain. The CDR3 covers 12 residues. V gave up 5 bases and J gave up 5 bases, with 7 bases separating them. The CDR3 is CASSRVHNEQFF. CDR3 in DNA: TGTGCCAGCAGTAGAGTTCACAATGAGCAGTTCTTC.

V and J are TRBV11-2 and TRBJ2-1, with 9 bases that match TRBD2. The CDR3 spans 18 residues. J gave up 0 bases and V 1 base, and 7 bases lay outside the gene matches. From germline, CDR1 is SGHAT and CDR2 FQNNGV. Here the CDR3 reads CASSLGASGASSYNEQFF. In DNA, the CDR3 is TGTGCCAGCAGCTTAGGGGCTAGCGGGGCCAGCTCCTACAATGAGCAGTTCTTC.

This clone was seen a handful of times. V is TRBV18 and J is TRBJ2-3; the match to TRBD2 covers 9 bases. Germline assignment: CDR1 KGHSH and CDR2 LQKENI. With 4 bases clipped from V and 2 bases from J, the junction kept 10 bases outside the gene matches. CDR3 size: 17 residues. The CDR3 loop reads CASSRLAELLSTDTQYF. CDR3 DNA sequence: TGTGCCAGCTCACGACTAGCGGAGCTTCTCTCCACAGATACGCAGTATTTT.

The chain is built from TRBV5-1 and TRBJ2-1, with D possibly being TRBD2 (7 bases). V was shortened by 9 bases and J by 10 bases, with 14 bases between the two germline ends. Germline CDR1 and CDR2: SGHRS and YFSETQ. The CDR3 totals 11 residues. CDR3 in DNA: TGCGCCACCGCGTCGGGGGGCGAGCAGTTCTTC. The encoded protein is CATASGGEQFF. The full variable domain, rest sourced from reference TRBV5-1 and TRBJ2-1, is KAGVTQTPRYLIKTRGQQVTLSCSPISGHRSVSWYQQTPGQGLQFLFEYFSETQRNKGNFPGRFSGRQFSNSRSEMNVSTLELGDSALYLCATASGGEQFFGPGTRLTVL.

The J gene is TRBJ2-7, the V gene TRBV30; TRBD1 matches at 7 bases. The V gene end was trimmed by 0 bases and the J gene end by 3 bases; junction bases not matched to a gene: 2. Germline V lookup: CDR1 GTSNPN, CDR2 SVGIG (reference sequence). The length of the CDR3 is 13 residues. CDR3 protein: CAWSVGGLYEQYF. The CDR3, as DNA: TGTGCCTGGAGTGTAGGGGGCCTCTACGAGCAGTACTTC.

The chain has TRBV19 and TRBJ2-7; 8 nucleotides match TRBD1. The CDR3 spans 15 residues. The germline gives CDR1 LNHDA, CDR2 SQIVND (reference sequence). With 3 bases clipped from V and 4 bases from J, the junction kept 8 bases outside the gene matches. CDR3 sequence reads: CASSIHRGLVYEQYF. In DNA form, the CDR3 reads TGTGCCAGTAGTATCCACAGGGGGTTGGTATACGAGCAGTACTTC.